Listed below are T cell receptor beta chains from one sample, sequenced in a study of memory CD4+ T cells and cytomegalovirus serostatus. Some clones are missing from TCRdb's copy, which holds only in-frame ones; the method was immunoSEQ multiplex PCR. The sample lists roughly 67,000 clones, 60% to 85% seen once, with around 5% in the top ten. Specimen: memory CD4+ T cells from blood. The receptors come from an adult in good health and CMV-seropositive. The CDR3 runs from the conserved cysteine through the conserved F or W. Fields, in order: clone size, J gene, D gene, V gene, CDR3 protein, CDR3 DNA. D genes are given only for firm matches. Clone size is stated in some rows and not others, as once, few, many or a class when expanded.

.	TRBJ1-1	.	TRBV6-5	CASSLDHEAFF	TGTGCCAGCAGTTTGGACCACGAAGCTTTCTTT
.	TRBJ2-5	TRBD1	TRBV7-8	CASSSRTGQETQYF	TGTGCCAGCAGCTCGAGGACAGGGCAAGAGACCCAGTACTTC
once	TRBJ2-7	.	TRBV4-1	CASSQPMRSSYEQYF	TGCGCCAGCAGCCAACCCATGAGGAGCTCCTACGAGCAGTACTTC
once	TRBJ1-1	.	TRBV9	CASSVGAGLNTEAFF	TGTGCCAGCAGCGTAGGGGCCGGCCTGAACACTGAAGCTTTCTTT
.	TRBJ2-7	.	TRBV5-1	CASSFRVEYEQYF	TGTGCCAGCAGCTTCAGGGTCGAATACGAGCAGTACTTC
.	TRBJ1-1	.	TRBV18	CASSPRGETEAFF	TGTGCCAGCTCACCACGGGGGGAAACTGAAGCTTTCTTT
.	TRBJ2-1	TRBD2	TRBV30	CAWSAGLGANEQFF	TGTGCCTGGAGTGCGGGACTAGGGGCCAATGAGCAGTTCTTC
.	TRBJ2-2	TRBD2	TRBV5-4	CASSLGAGGAGELFF	TGTGCCAGCAGCTTGGGAGCGGGAGGGGCCGGGGAGCTGTTTTTT
.	TRBJ2-3	.	TRBV18	CASSPSRNGDTQYF	TGTGCCAGCTCACCGAGTAGAAACGGGGATACGCAGTATTTT
.	TRBJ1-4	.	TRBV7-9	CATPIGDRSTNEKLFF	TGTGCCACCCCGATAGGCGACCGCTCAACTAATGAAAAACTGTTTTTT
.	TRBJ1-2	TRBD1	TRBV6-5	CASRPGTGDYGYTF	TGTGCCAGCAGGCCCGGGACAGGGGACTATGGCTACACCTTC
few	TRBJ2-3	.	TRBV7-7	CASSFGTARFTDTQYF	TGTGCTAGCAGCTTCGGGACGGCTAGATTCACAGATACGCAGTATTTT
few	TRBJ2-7	.	TRBV10-1	CASSAPGFAYEQYF	TGCGCCAGCAGTGCTCCGGGGTTCGCCTACGAGCAGTACTTC
few	TRBJ2-4	TRBD1	TRBV2	CASSANDRGNIQYF	TGTGCCAGCAGCGCAAACGACAGGGGAAACATTCAGTACTTC
.	TRBJ2-2	TRBD1	TRBV7-9	CASTYRGNTGELFF	TGTGCCAGCACGTACAGGGGGAACACCGGGGAGCTGTTTTTT
.	TRBJ1-3	.	TRBV11-1	CASSLSWGNTIYF	TGTGCCAGCAGCTTATCGTGGGGAAACACCATATATTTT
.	TRBJ2-5	.	TRBV5-4	CASSSRDWVGETQYF	TGTGCCAGCAGCTCCCGGGACTGGGTGGGAGAGACCCAGTACTTC
.	TRBJ1-1	.	TRBV30	CAWTPRNRGTEAFF	TGTGCCTGGACACCCCGAAATCGGGGGACTGAAGCTTTCTTT
.	TRBJ2-2	.	TRBV19	CASSISFGDINTGELFF	TGTGCCAGTAGTATCTCGTTCGGAGACATAAACACCGGGGAGCTGTTTTTT
many	TRBJ1-2	.	TRBV7-9	CASSLGTDNYGYTF	TGTGCCAGCAGCTTGGGGACTGATAACTATGGCTACACCTTC
.	TRBJ1-4	TRBD1	TRBV28	CASSRGQGVRTNEKLFF	TGTGCCAGCAGTCGGGGACAGGGGGTTAGGACTAATGAAAAACTGTTTTTT
.	TRBJ2-1	TRBD2	TRBV29-1	CSVEAGGSNEQFF	TGCAGCGTTGAAGCGGGGGGGAGCAATGAGCAGTTCTTC
.	TRBJ2-1	.	TRBV2	CASFRLSESSYNEQFF	TGTGCCAGCTTCCGCCTGTCGGAGAGCTCCTACAATGAGCAGTTCTTC
.	TRBJ1-5	.	TRBV6-6	CASSYSPGFGQPQHF	TGTGCCAGCAGTTACTCGCCAGGGTTCGGGCAGCCCCAGCATTTT
.	TRBJ2-3	TRBD2	TRBV7-9	CASSPPSSGGARGQYF	TGTGCCAGCAGCCCGCCATCTAGCGGGGGGGCCCGGGGGCAGTATTTT
once	TRBJ1-2	TRBD1	TRBV2	CASSQTGRYGYTF	TGTGCCAGCAGCCAGACAGGGCGCTATGGCTACACCTTC
.	TRBJ2-5	.	TRBV5-1	CASSSRGDQYF	TGCGCCAGCAGCTCAAGGGGTGACCAGTACTTC
.	TRBJ1-1	.	TRBV5-1	CASSLGSMNTEAFF	TGCGCCAGCAGCTTGGGCAGCATGAACACTGAAGCTTTCTTT
.	TRBJ2-2	TRBD1	TRBV28	CATLQGARELFF	TGTGCCACCTTACAGGGGGCGAGGGAGCTGTTTTTT
few	TRBJ1-1	.	TRBV6-1	CASSWGETEAFF	TGTGCCAGCAGTTGGGGCGAGACGGAAGCTTTCTTT
.	TRBJ2-1	.	TRBV12-1	CAREKAGAVYNEQFF	TGTGCCAGGGAAAAAGCGGGGGCCGTCTACAATGAGCAGTTCTTC
few	TRBJ2-5	.	TRBV7-9	CASRGTSQETQYF	TGTGCCAGCAGGGGGACTTCGCAAGAGACCCAGTACTTC